A selection of T cell receptor beta chains follows, all from one sample in a study of blood T cell repertoires in COVID-19. Measured with immunoSEQ multiplex PCR; TCRdb has only the in-frame clones, and not every one. The sample has 110,000 or so clones; around 76% are singletons. Source material: peripheral blood. Receptors were obtained from a woman between 65 and 79 years old with acute or convalescent COVID-19. Both conserved end residues are part of each CDR3. Each record gives: J gene, V gene, D gene, clone size, CDR3 DNA, CDR3 protein. D genes are given only for firm matches. Clone size is stated in some rows and not others, as once, few, many or a class when expanded.

TRBJ1-2 TRBV5-6 . . TGTGCCAGCAGCTTGGTAGGCAGGTGGGAGGGACTGATGGACTATGGCTACACCTTC CASSLVGRWEGLMDYGYTF
TRBJ1-1 TRBV6-5 TRBD1 once TGTGCCAGCCTAGTGCCCGGGACAGCAAACACTGAAGCTTTCTTT CASLVPGTANTEAFF
TRBJ2-1 TRBV5-1 . . TGCGCCAGCAGTGGGGCAACTTCCTACAATGAGCAGTTCTTC CASSGATSYNEQFF
TRBJ2-5 TRBV5-1 TRBD2 . TGCGCCAGCAGCTTGACTAGCGGGGGGGCCGGGGAGACCCAGTACTTC CASSLTSGGAGETQYF
TRBJ1-1 TRBV5-1 TRBD1 few TGCGCCAGCAGCGGGGGACAGGGGAACACTGAAGCTTTCTTT CASSGGQGNTEAFF
TRBJ1-1 TRBV12-3/TRBV12-4 TRBD1 once TGTGCCAGCCGAAGACAGGGGAACACTGAAGCTTTCTTT CASRRQGNTEAFF
TRBJ1-6 TRBV2 TRBD1 . TGTGCCAGCAGCCCGGGACAGGGTGTTTCACCCCTCCACTTT CASSPGQGVSPLHF
TRBJ1-1 TRBV12-3/TRBV12-4 . . TGTGCCAGCAGTTCCATGAACACTGAAGCTTTCTTT CASSSMNTEAFF
TRBJ2-3 TRBV19 TRBD2 . TGTGCCAGTAGGCGACTAGCGCCATACACAGATACGCAGTATTTT CASRRLAPYTDTQYF
TRBJ2-2 TRBV5-4 . . TGTGCCAGCAGCTTTAAAACACCAGCGAACACCGGGGAGCTGTTTTTT CASSFKTPANTGELFF
TRBJ1-6 TRBV2 . many TGTGCCAGCATGGAGTTTTACAATTCACCCCTCCACTTT CASMEFYNSPLHF
TRBJ1-1 TRBV5-1 TRBD1 . TGCGCCAGCAGCCTGACAGGGGGCCTTCACACTGAAGCTTTCTTT CASSLTGGLHTEAFF
TRBJ1-2 TRBV30 . . TGTGCCTGGAGTGTACAGTGGGCAGGGAACTATGGCTACACCTTC CAWSVQWAGNYGYTF
TRBJ1-5 TRBV28 TRBD1 . TGTGCCAGCAGTTACTTCCTTACCCAGGGGGCTTATAGCAATCAGCCCCAGCATTTT CASSYFLTQGAYSNQPQHF
TRBJ2-7 TRBV2 . . TGTGCCAGCAGAGGGGACTTACTTAGCTCCTACGAGCAGTACTTC CASRGDLLSSYEQYF
TRBJ2-1 TRBV18 TRBD1 . TGTGCCAGCTCACCCTGGGACAGGTCAGACAATGAGCAGTTCTTC CASSPWDRSDNEQFF
TRBJ1-3 TRBV3-1/TRBV3-2 . . TGTGCCAGCAGCCAAGCGCGGGGTAGCTCTGGAAACACCATATATTTT CASSQARGSSGNTIYF
TRBJ2-3 TRBV7-8 . . TGTGCCAGCAGCCCCGGACGGGAAAGTACGCAGTATTTT CASSPGRESTQYF
TRBJ1-6 TRBV28 . . TGTGCCAGCATAACCGGGATTTATAATTCACCCCTCCACTTT CASITGIYNSPLHF
TRBJ1-1 TRBV4-1 . once TGCGCCAGCAGCTCTAGAACCGGGACTGAAGCTTTCTTT CASSSRTGTEAFF
TRBJ2-7 TRBV9 . few TGTGCCAGCAGCCCAGGGTGGTATGGCGAGCAGTACTTC CASSPGWYGEQYF
TRBJ1-4 TRBV7-9 TRBD1 . TGTGCCAGCAGCTTAGGGGACAGGGGAGCTAATGAAAAACTGTTTTTT CASSLGDRGANEKLFF
TRBJ2-2 TRBV13 TRBD1 . TGTGCCAGCAGCTTAACCCCCCTGACAGGGTATGGCACCGGGGAGCTGTTTTTT CASSLTPLTGYGTGELFF
TRBJ1-4 TRBV4-3 . . TGCGCCAGCAGCCAAGGGCTGCAGGGGCTAGGGGTAAATGAAAAACTGTTTTTT CASSQGLQGLGVNEKLFF
TRBJ1-2 TRBV4-3 TRBD1 few TGCGCCAGCAGCCGGACAGGGGGCGATGGCTACACCTTC CASSRTGGDGYTF
TRBJ1-5 TRBV6-5 . many TGTGCCAGCAAGACCGTACAGGGAGATCAGCCCCAGCATTTT CASKTVQGDQPQHF
TRBJ2-1 TRBV3-1/TRBV3-2 . . TGTGCCAGCAGCCAAGATGGCAGTGAGCAGTTCTTC CASSQDGSEQFF
TRBJ1-4 TRBV9 . . TGTGCCAGCAGCGTAGGTCCGTCGAGAGGCAGCGGGGATGAAAAACTGTTTTTT CASSVGPSRGSGDEKLFF
TRBJ1-1 TRBV15 . . TGTGCCACCAGCAGAGGCGGTCGCGAGAACACTGAAGCTTTCTTT CATSRGGRENTEAFF
TRBJ2-7 TRBV7-8 . . TGTGCCAGCAGCTTAACAGGGCAAGTCTACGAGCAGTACTTC CASSLTGQVYEQYF
TRBJ2-3 TRBV13 . . TGTGCCAGCAGCTTAGGTACGGGGGAAGGAGATACGCAGTATTTT CASSLGTGEGDTQYF
TRBJ2-3 TRBV28 TRBD2 few TGTGCCAGCAGTTTAATTACTAGCGGGGGAAACACAGATACGCAGTATTTT CASSLITSGGNTDTQYF
TRBJ1-2 TRBV3-1/TRBV3-2 TRBD1 . TGTGCCAGCAGGGAGGGGGCGGACTATGGCTACACCTTC CASREGADYGYTF
TRBJ1-3 TRBV6-1 . . TGTGCCAGCAGTGAAAGAGGAGCTAACTCTGGAAACACCATATATTTT CASSERGANSGNTIYF
TRBJ1-1 TRBV11-2 . . TGTGCCAGCAGCTTTGGTCTGGTACAGGCGAACACTGAAGCTTTCTTT CASSFGLVQANTEAFF
TRBJ2-5 TRBV5-6 . few TGTGCCTCCAGACAGAGCCCCCAAGAGACCCAGTACTTC CASRQSPQETQYF
TRBJ2-7 TRBV4-2 . . TGTGCCAGCAGCCAAGATAGCCCCGCCTACGAGCAGTACTTC CASSQDSPAYEQYF
TRBJ1-1 TRBV7-9 . . TGTGCCAGCAGCTTGGGACTTCCATTGAACACTGAAGCTTTCTTT CASSLGLPLNTEAFF
TRBJ2-3 TRBV7-7 TRBD1 . TGTGCCAGCAGCCTAGGGACAGGGCCAGATACGCAGTATTTT CASSLGTGPDTQYF
TRBJ2-3 TRBV24-1 TRBD1 . TGTGCCACACAGGGGGCAGGGTTCCTTACGCAGTATTTT CATQGAGFLTQYF
TRBJ2-7 TRBV7-9 . . TGTGCCAGCAGTCCAAGGGGCGAGTACGAGCAGTACTTC CASSPRGEYEQYF
TRBJ2-2 TRBV5-1 TRBD1 few TGCGCCAGCAGCGAGGGGGCTACCGGGGAGCTGTTTTTT CASSEGATGELFF
TRBJ1-4 TRBV29-1 . . TGCAGCGTTGAGAGCCTGCCCCTGACTAATGAAAAACTGTTTTTT CSVESLPLTNEKLFF
TRBJ2-1 TRBV6-2/TRBV6-3 . . TGTGCCAGCAGTCAGGGGTCTGAGCAGTTCTTC CASSQGSEQFF
TRBJ2-3 TRBV27 . . TGTGCCAGCAGTCCCACACCCCTCACAGATACGCAGTATTTT CASSPTPLTDTQYF
TRBJ1-6 TRBV7-9 TRBD1 . TGTGCCAGCAGCCGTATTGGGACAGGGGGAAATTCACCCCTCCACTTT CASSRIGTGGNSPLHF